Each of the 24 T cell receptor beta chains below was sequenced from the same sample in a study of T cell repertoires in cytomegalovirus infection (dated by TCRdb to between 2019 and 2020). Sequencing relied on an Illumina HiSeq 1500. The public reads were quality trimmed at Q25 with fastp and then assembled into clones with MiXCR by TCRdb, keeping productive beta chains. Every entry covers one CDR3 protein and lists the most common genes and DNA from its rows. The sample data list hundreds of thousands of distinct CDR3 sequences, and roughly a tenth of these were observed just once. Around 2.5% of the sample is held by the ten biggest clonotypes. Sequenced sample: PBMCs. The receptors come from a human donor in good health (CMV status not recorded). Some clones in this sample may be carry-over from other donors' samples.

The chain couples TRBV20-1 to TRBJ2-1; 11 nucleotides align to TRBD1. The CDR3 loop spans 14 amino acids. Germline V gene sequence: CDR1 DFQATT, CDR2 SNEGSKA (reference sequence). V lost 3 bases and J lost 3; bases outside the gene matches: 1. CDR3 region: CSARGTGGYNEQFF. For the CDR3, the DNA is TGCAGTGCTAGGGGGACAGGGGGCTACAATGAGCAGTTCTTC.

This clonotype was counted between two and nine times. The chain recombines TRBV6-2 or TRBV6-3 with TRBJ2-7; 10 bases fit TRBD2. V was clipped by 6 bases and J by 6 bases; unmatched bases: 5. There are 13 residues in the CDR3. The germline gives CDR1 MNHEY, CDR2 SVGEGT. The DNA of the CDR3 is TGTGCCAGCAGACTAGCGGGGTATTCCGAGCAGTACGTC. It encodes CASRLAGYSEQYV.

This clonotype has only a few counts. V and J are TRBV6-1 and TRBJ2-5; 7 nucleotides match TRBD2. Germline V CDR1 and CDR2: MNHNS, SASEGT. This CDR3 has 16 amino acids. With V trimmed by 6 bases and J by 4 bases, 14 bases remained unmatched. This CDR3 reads CASRFREVLGGETQYF. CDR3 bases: TGTGCCAGCAGGTTTCGGGAGGTCCTGGGAGGAGAGACCCAGTACTTC.

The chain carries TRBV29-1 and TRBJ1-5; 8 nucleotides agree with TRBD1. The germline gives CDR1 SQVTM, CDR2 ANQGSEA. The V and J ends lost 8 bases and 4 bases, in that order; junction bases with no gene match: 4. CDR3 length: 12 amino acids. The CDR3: CSYGQGNQPQHF. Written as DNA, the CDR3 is TGCAGCTACGGACAGGGAAATCAGCCCCAGCATTTT. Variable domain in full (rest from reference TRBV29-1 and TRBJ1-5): SAVISQKPSRDICQRGTSLTIQCQVDSQVTMMFWYRQQPGQSLTLIATANQGSEATYESGFVIDKFPISRPNLTFSTLTVSNMSPEDSSIYLCSYGQGNQPQHFGDGTRLSIL.

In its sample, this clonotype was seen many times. CDR3 amino acids: CASNRGTGGGTEAFF. CDR3 nucleotides: TGTGCCAGCAATCGAGGGACAGGGGGAGGCACTGAAGCTTTCTTT. The chain is built from TRBV6-2 or TRBV6-3 and TRBJ1-1; TRBD1 matches 11 bases. CDR3 length: 15 residues. J lost 4 bases, V lost 7 bases, and 8 bases had no gene match. Germline CDR1 reads MNHEY; CDR2 reads SVGEGT.

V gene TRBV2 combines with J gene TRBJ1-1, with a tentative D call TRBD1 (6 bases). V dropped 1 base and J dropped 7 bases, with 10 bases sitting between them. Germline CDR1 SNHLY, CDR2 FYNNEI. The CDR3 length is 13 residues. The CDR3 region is CASSEGGGLEAFF. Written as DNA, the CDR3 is TGTGCCAGCAGTGAAGGCGGGGGGCTTGAAGCTTTCTTT.

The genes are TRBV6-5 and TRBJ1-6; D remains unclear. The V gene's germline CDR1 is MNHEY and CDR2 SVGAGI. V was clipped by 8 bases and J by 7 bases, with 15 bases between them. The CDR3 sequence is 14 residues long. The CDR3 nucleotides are TGTGCCAGCGCTTTAGGACGCTTGAATTCACCCCTCCACTTT. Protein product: CASALGRLNSPLHF.

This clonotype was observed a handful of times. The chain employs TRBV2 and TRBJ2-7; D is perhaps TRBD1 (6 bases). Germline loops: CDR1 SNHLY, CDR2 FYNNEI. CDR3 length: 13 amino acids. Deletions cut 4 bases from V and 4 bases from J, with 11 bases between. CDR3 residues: CASSAPQGYEQYV. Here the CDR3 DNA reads TGTGCCAGCAGTGCCCCTCAGGGGTACGAGCAGTACGTC.

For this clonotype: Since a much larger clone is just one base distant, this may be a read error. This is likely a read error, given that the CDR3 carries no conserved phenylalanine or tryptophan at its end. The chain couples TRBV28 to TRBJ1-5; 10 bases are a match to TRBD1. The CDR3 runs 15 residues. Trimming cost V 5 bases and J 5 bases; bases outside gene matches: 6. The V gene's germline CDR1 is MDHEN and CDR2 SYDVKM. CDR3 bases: TGTGCCAGCAGTGAGGGACAGGGGTCTTATCAGCCCCAGCATTAT. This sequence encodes CASSEGQGSYQPQHY.

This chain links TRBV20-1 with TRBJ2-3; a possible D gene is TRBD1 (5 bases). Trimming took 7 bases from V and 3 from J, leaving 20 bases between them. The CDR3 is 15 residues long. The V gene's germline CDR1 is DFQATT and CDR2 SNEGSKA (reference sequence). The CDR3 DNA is TGCAGTGTCCAGACCCTACAGGCATCAACAGATACGCAGTATTTT. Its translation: CSVQTLQASTDTQYF.

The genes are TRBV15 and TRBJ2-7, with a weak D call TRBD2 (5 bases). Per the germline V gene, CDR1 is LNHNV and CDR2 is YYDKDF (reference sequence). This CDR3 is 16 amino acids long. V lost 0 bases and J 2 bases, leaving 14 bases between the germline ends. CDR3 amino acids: CATSRDRRSVTYEQYF. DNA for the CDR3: TGTGCCACCAGCAGAGATAGGAGGTCAGTTACCTACGAGCAGTACTTC.

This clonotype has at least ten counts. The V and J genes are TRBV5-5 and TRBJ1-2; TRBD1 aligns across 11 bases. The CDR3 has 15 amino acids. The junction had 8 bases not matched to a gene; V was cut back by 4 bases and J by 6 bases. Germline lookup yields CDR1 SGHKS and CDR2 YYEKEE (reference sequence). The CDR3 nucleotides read TGTGCCAGCAGCCGGGATCCGGGACAGGGGGATGGCTACACCTTC. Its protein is CASSRDPGQGDGYTF.

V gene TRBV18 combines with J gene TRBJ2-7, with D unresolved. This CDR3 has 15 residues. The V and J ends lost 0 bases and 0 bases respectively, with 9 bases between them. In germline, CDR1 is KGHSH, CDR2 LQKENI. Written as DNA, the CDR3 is TGTGCCAGCTCACCACCGAACGGTTTCTCCTACGAGCAGTACTTC. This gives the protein CASSPPNGFSYEQYF.

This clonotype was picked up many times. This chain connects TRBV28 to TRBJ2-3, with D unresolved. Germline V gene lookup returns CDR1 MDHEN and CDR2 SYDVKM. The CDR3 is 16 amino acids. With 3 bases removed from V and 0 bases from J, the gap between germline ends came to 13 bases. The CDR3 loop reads CASSFLIGVSTDTQYF. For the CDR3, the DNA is TGTGCCAGCAGTTTTCTAATAGGCGTGAGCACAGATACGCAGTATTTT.

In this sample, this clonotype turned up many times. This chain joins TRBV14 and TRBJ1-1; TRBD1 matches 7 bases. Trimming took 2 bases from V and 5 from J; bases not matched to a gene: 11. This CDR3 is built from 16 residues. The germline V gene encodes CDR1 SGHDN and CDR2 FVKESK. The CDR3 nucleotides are TGTGCCAGCAGCCAAACACAGGGGAGAGGTGGTACTGAAGCTTTCTTT. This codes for CASSQTQGRGGTEAFF.

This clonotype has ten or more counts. In DNA form, the CDR3 reads TGTGCCAGCAGCCCCGCATTTGGGCCCCAGCATTTT. It specifies CASSPAFGPQHF. The chain employs TRBV7-6 and TRBJ1-5, with D hard to call. This CDR3 region has 12 residues. Between the trimmed V and J ends, which lost 5 bases and 9 bases, there was a span of 11 bases. Germline CDR1 reads SGHVS; CDR2 reads FNYEAQ.

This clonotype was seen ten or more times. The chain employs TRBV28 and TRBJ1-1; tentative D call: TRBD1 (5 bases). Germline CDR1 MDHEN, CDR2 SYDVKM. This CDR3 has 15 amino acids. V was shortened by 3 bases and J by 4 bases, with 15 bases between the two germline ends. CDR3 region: CASSFVRGGGTEAFF. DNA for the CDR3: TGTGCCAGCAGTTTCGTCCGGGGGGGGGGCACTGAAGCTTTCTTT. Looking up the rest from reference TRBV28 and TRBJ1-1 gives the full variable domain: DVKVTQSSRYLVKRTGEKVFLECVQDMDHENMFWYRQDPGLGLRLIYFSYDVKMKEKGDIPEGYSVSREKKERFSLILESASTNQTSMYLCASSFVRGGGTEAFFGQGTRLTVV.

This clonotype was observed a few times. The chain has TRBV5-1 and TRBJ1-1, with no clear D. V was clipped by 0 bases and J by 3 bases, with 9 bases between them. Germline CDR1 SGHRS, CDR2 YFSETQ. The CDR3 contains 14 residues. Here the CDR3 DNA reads TGCGCCAGCAGCTTGGGACATTCGGACACTGAAGCTTTCTTT. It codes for CASSLGHSDTEAFF.

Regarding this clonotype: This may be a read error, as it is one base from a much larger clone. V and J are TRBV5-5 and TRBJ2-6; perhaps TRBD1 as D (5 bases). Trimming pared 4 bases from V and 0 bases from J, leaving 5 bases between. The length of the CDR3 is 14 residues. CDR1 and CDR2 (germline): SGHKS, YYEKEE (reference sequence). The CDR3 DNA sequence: TGTGCCAGCAGCAGGGGCTCTGGGGCCAACGTCCTGACTTTC. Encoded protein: CASSRGSGANVLTF.

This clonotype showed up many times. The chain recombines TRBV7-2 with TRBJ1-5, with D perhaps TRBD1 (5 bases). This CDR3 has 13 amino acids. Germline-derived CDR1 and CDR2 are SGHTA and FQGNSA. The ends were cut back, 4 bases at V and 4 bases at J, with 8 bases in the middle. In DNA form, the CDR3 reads TGTGCCAGCAGCTCACAGGATAATCAGCCCCAGCATTTT. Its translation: CASSSQDNQPQHF.

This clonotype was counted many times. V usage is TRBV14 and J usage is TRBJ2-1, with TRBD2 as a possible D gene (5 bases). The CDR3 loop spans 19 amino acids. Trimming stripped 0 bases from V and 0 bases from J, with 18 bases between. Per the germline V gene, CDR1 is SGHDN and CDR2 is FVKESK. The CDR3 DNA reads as TGTGCCAGCAGCCAAGATACTTTACCGGGGTCAAGCTCCTACAATGAGCAGTTCTTC. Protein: CASSQDTLPGSSSYNEQFF.

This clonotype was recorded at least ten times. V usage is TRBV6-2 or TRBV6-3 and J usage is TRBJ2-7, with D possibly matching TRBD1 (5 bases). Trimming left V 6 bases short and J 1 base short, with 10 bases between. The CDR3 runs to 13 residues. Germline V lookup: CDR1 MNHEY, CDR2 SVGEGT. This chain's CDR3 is CASRRTNSYEQYV. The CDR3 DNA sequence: TGTGCCAGCAGACGGACAAATTCCTACGAGCAGTACGTC.

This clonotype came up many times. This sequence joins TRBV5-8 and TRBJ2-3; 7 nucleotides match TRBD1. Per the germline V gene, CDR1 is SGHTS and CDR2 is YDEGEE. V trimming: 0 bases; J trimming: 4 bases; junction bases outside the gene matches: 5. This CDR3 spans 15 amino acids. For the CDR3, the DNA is TGTGCCAGCAGCTTGGCGAGGGGGCAATCAGATACGCAGTATTTT. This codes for CASSLARGQSDTQYF. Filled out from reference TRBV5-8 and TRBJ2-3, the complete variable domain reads EAGVTQSPTHLIKTRGQQATLRCSPISGHTSVYWYQQALGLGLQFLLWYDEGEERNRGNFPPRFSGRQFPNYSSELNVNALELEDSALYLCASSLARGQSDTQYFGPGTRLTVL.

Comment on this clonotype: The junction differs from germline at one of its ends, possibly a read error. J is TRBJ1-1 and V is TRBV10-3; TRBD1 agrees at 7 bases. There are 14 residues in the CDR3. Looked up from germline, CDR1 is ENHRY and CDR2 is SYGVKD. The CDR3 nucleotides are TGTGCCATCAGACGCGACAGGGAGAACTCTGAAGCTTTCTTT. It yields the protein CAIRRDRENSEAFF.